The 20 T cell receptor beta chains reported below all come from one sample, sequenced in a study of T cell responses to AZD1222 COVID-19 vaccine. Some clones are missing from TCRdb's copy, which holds only in-frame ones; the method was immunoSEQ multiplex PCR. The sample contains some 96,000 clones, 80% to 95% of which appear only once. Specimen: peripheral blood, collected on day 0 of AZD1222 vaccination. These receptors all stem from an adult in good health.

The genes are TRBV5-1 and TRBJ2-2; TRBD2 agrees at 9 bases. V shed 4 bases, J shed 7 bases, and the junction held 8 bases outside the gene matches. CDR1 is SGHRS and CDR2 is YFSETQ in the germline V gene. CDR3 length equals 15 residues. The DNA for the CDR3 is TGCGCCAGCAGCCTAGGGACTAGCCCCCTCGGGGAGCTGTTTTTT. Protein: CASSLGTSPLGELFF.

This clone has just one count. The rearrangement uses TRBV4-2 and TRBJ1-3, with TRBD1 as a possible D gene (5 bases). Deletions cut 2 bases from V and 1 base from J, with 12 bases between. In germline, CDR1 is LGHNA, CDR2 YNFKEQ. The CDR3 covers 16 residues. The CDR3 loop reads CASSQRGGGSGNTIYF. The CDR3 nucleotides are TGTGCCAGCAGCCAACGCGGGGGAGGGTCTGGAAACACCATATATTTT.

J is TRBJ2-1 and V is TRBV29-1; D uncertain. Germline V gives CDR1 SQVTM, CDR2 ANQGSEA. This CDR3 comprises 12 residues. Trimming pared 6 bases from V and 4 bases from J, leaving 10 bases between. The CDR3, as DNA: TGCAGCGTAGAGGAGCCATACAATGAGCAGTTCTTC. Its translation is CSVEEPYNEQFF.

The chain carries TRBV30 and TRBJ1-5; the D gene is possibly TRBD1 (6 bases). CDR3 length equals 17 residues. The germline V gene encodes CDR1 GTSNPN and CDR2 SVGIG (reference sequence). V gave up 2 bases and J gave up 3 bases, with 20 bases separating them. The CDR3 sequence is CAWSPKVVGGFNQPQHF. In DNA, the CDR3 is TGTGCCTGGAGTCCAAAGGTGGTAGGGGGATTCAATCAGCCCCAGCATTTT.

The V call is TRBV7-2, the J call TRBJ2-7; 11 nucleotides align to TRBD2. Germline V gene sequence: CDR1 SGHTA, CDR2 FQGNSA. Trimming at V came to 0 bases and at J to 3 bases, leaving 4 bases not matched to a gene. There are 16 residues in the CDR3. CDR3 sequence: CASSLAVAGGDYEQYF. As DNA, the CDR3 is TGTGCCAGCAGCTTAGCTGTAGCGGGAGGGGACTACGAGCAGTACTTC.

This clone is a singleton in its sample. CDR3 nucleotides: TGTGCCAGTAGTCGCCGGGACAGGGACACCTATGGCTACACCTTC. The encoded protein is CASSRRDRDTYGYTF. This sequence joins TRBV19 and TRBJ1-2; 9 bases line up with TRBD1. Germline CDR1 reads LNHDA; CDR2 reads SQIVND (reference sequence). Trimming removed 5 bases from V and 4 bases from J; junction bases left unmatched: 8. The CDR3 is 15 residues long. The variable domain in full, completed from reference TRBV19 and TRBJ1-2, reads DGGITQSPKYLFRKEGQNVTLSCEQNLNHDAMYWYRQDPGQGLRLIYYSQIVNDFQKGDIAEGYSVSREKKESFPLTVTSAQKNPTAFYLCASSRRDRDTYGYTFGSGTRLTVV.

The chain links TRBV7-9 to TRBJ1-1, with a possible D match to TRBD1 (5 bases). The CDR3 extends over 15 amino acids. V was clipped by 4 bases and J by 11 bases, with 23 bases between them. The V gene's germline CDR1 is SEHNR and CDR2 FQNEAQ (reference sequence). This chain's CDR3 is CASSSVGAVGRGAFF. CDR3 bases: TGTGCCAGCAGCTCAGTTGGGGCCGTCGGTCGCGGGGCTTTCTTT.

The chain links TRBV10-2 to TRBJ1-4; D is possibly TRBD1 (5 bases). The V end lost 8 bases, the J end lost 8 bases, and 15 bases lay between the germline ends. Looked up from germline, CDR1 is WSHSY and CDR2 is SAAADI. The CDR3 is made up of 13 amino acids. CDR3 DNA sequence: TGCGCCAGCGCTGGCAGGGTCTACGAAAAACTGTTTTTT. Protein product: CASAGRVYEKLFF.

The V and J genes are TRBV6-6 and TRBJ1-1; 8 bases are a match to TRBD1. CDR1 is MNHNY, CDR2 SVGAGI, per germline (reference sequence). This CDR3 comprises 15 residues. The V segment lost 5 bases and the J segment 1 base; nucleotides outside the gene matches: 6. The CDR3 region is CASSGRQGPNTEAFF. The CDR3 DNA reads as TGTGCCAGCAGTGGACGACAGGGGCCGAACACTGAAGCTTTCTTT.

The chain recombines TRBV5-1 with TRBJ2-1, with 10 bases fitting TRBD2. Germline CDR1 and CDR2: SGHRS and YFSETQ. CDR3 length: 15 amino acids. With 0 bases clipped from V and 8 bases from J, the junction kept 5 bases outside the gene matches. The CDR3 region has the DNA TGCGCCAGCAGCTTGGTTGGGACTAGCGTCGATGAGCAGTTCTTC. It specifies CASSLVGTSVDEQFF.

The chain recombines TRBV9 with TRBJ2-7, with D perhaps TRBD2 (6 bases). The germline gives CDR1 SGDLS, CDR2 YYNGEE. The CDR3 extends over 13 amino acids. Trimming removed 0 bases from V and 4 bases from J, with 8 bases in between. The CDR3 bases are TGTGCCAGCAGCGTAGCGGGAGATTACGAGCAGTACTTC. It yields the protein CASSVAGDYEQYF.

The chain combines TRBV5-1 with TRBJ2-7, with 9 bases identical to TRBD2. This CDR3 is 15 amino acids long. Germline V gene lookup returns CDR1 SGHRS and CDR2 YFSETQ. Unmatched junction bases numbered 10, after V lost 4 bases and J lost 5 bases. The DNA of the CDR3 is TGCGCCAGCAGCCCGTCCGCGGGAGGGCCGGACGAGCAGTACTTC. Translation gives CASSPSAGGPDEQYF.

V and J are TRBV5-1 and TRBJ2-1, with 11 bases fitting TRBD2. The CDR3 is 16 residues long. Germline CDR1 SGHRS, CDR2 YFSETQ. V lost 2 bases and J lost 9; bases outside the gene matches: 10. The CDR3 here is CASSFQTSGEAGEQFF. CDR3 DNA: TGCGCCAGCAGCTTCCAGACTAGCGGGGAGGCTGGTGAGCAGTTCTTC.

This clone was found once. The chain is built from TRBV15 and TRBJ1-4; D gene unclear. The germline V and J ends were trimmed by 0 bases and 0 bases, with 11 bases remaining between them. The CDR3 loop spans 17 amino acids. CDR1 is LNHNV, CDR2 YYDKDF, per germline (reference sequence). The CDR3 DNA follows: TGTGCCACCAGCAGAGAGGGCAGAACCACAACTAATGAAAAACTGTTTTTT. This gives the protein CATSREGRTTTNEKLFF.

The J gene is TRBJ2-1, the V gene TRBV6-5; 7 bases are shared with TRBD1. CDR3 length equals 13 residues. V shed 8 bases and J 2 bases; nucleotides not matched to a gene: 3. CDR1 and CDR2 (germline): MNHEY, SVGAGI. CDR3 in DNA: TGTGCCAGCGCCGGGACAGCCTACAATGAGCAGTTCTTC. It encodes CASAGTAYNEQFF.

This chain uses TRBV3-1 (or the pseudogene TRBV3-2) with TRBJ2-7, with D perhaps being TRBD1 or TRBD2 (6 bases each). This CDR3 comprises 15 residues. Germline assignment: CDR1 LGHDT and CDR2 YNNKEL (reference sequence). Trimming took off 4 bases at V and 5 bases at J, with 18 bases between the two ends. CDR3 sequence reads: CASSPTGIRGDEQYF. In nucleotides, the CDR3 is TGTGCCAGCAGCCCCACAGGGATTAGGGGGGACGAGCAGTACTTC.

This chain links TRBV27 with TRBJ2-1, with 7 nucleotides matching TRBD1. Trimming removed 6 bases from V and 6 bases from J; junction bases left unmatched: 8. Per germline, CDR1 MNHEY and CDR2 SMNVEV (reference sequence). This CDR3 comprises 14 residues. The CDR3: CASSPGQLLNEQFF. DNA for the CDR3: TGTGCCAGCAGCCCGGGACAGCTTCTCAATGAGCAGTTCTTC.

The V call is TRBV7-9, the J call TRBJ2-7; 7 bases map to TRBD2. The V gene end was trimmed by 5 bases and the J gene end by 4 bases; junction bases not matched to a gene: 8. The V gene's germline CDR1 is SEHNR and CDR2 FQNEAQ (reference sequence). This CDR3 region has 14 residues. CDR3 nucleotide sequence: TGTGCCAGCAGCCCAGGCGGGAGTAGGTACGAGCAGTACTTC. Amino acid sequence: CASSPGGSRYEQYF.

This clone has more than one count but fewer than ten. V usage is TRBV21-1 and J usage is TRBJ2-7. TRBV21-1 is an annotated pseudogene. CDR3 length: 13 amino acids. CDR3 sequence (DNA): TGTGCCAGCAGCAATGACCGCTCCTACGAGCAGTACTTC. Translated, it gives CASSNDRSYEQYF.

The J gene is TRBJ1-2, the V gene TRBV19; 10 bases map to TRBD1. Per germline, CDR1 LNHDA and CDR2 SQIVND (reference sequence). This CDR3 has 15 amino acids. Trimming at V came to 5 bases and at J to 4 bases, leaving 7 bases not matched to a gene. The CDR3 reads CASSVDRGQGYGYTF. The CDR3 DNA sequence: TGTGCCAGTAGTGTCGACAGGGGGCAGGGCTATGGCTACACCTTC.